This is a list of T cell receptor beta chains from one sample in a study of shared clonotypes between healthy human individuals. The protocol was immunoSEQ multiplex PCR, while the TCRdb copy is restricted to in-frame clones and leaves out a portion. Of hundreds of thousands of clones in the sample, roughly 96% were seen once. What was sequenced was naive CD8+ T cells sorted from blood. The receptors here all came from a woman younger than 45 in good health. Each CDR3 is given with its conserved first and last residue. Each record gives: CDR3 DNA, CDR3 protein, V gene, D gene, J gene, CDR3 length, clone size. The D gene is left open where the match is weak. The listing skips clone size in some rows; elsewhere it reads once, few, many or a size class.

cdr3_nt: TGTGCCAGCAGTTACGGGGAGGGCACTGAAGCTTTCTTT; cdr3_aa: CASSYGEGTEAFF; v_call: TRBV6-5; d_call: .; j_call: TRBJ1-1; cdr3_length: 13; clone_size: .
cdr3_nt: TGTGCCAGCAGCTTAGAACACGAGCAGTACTTC; cdr3_aa: CASSLEHEQYF; v_call: TRBV7-2; d_call: .; j_call: TRBJ2-7; cdr3_length: 11; clone_size: .
cdr3_nt: TGTGCCAGCAGCTTAGATGCCTATAGCAATCAGCCCCAGCATTTT; cdr3_aa: CASSLDAYSNQPQHF; v_call: TRBV11-2; d_call: .; j_call: TRBJ1-5; cdr3_length: 15; clone_size: once
cdr3_nt: TGTGCCAGCAGCCCCGACGGGACAGGGGGACCCTACAATGAGCAGTTCTTC; cdr3_aa: CASSPDGTGGPYNEQFF; v_call: TRBV11-3; d_call: TRBD1; j_call: TRBJ2-1; cdr3_length: 17; clone_size: .
cdr3_nt: TGCGCCAGCAGTCCGGTGGGCTACGAGCAGTACTTC; cdr3_aa: CASSPVGYEQYF; v_call: TRBV10-2; d_call: .; j_call: TRBJ2-7; cdr3_length: 12; clone_size: once
cdr3_nt: TGTGCCAGCGGGGAACAGGGGGCTTACAATGAGCAGTTCTTC; cdr3_aa: CASGEQGAYNEQFF; v_call: TRBV28; d_call: TRBD1; j_call: TRBJ2-1; cdr3_length: 14; clone_size: .
cdr3_nt: .; cdr3_aa: CASSSSGQPQHF; v_call: TRBV27; d_call: .; j_call: TRBJ1-5; cdr3_length: 12; clone_size: .
cdr3_nt: TGTGCCAGCAGTTTCATCAAAAGACAGTATACGCAGTATTTT; cdr3_aa: CASSFIKRQYTQYF; v_call: TRBV28; d_call: .; j_call: TRBJ2-3; cdr3_length: 14; clone_size: .
cdr3_nt: TGTGCCAGCAGCTTAACCGCCGGGACAGGGGGCGAAGGGGCCAACGTCCTGACTTTC; cdr3_aa: CASSLTAGTGGEGANVLTF; v_call: TRBV11-2; d_call: TRBD1; j_call: TRBJ2-6; cdr3_length: 19; clone_size: .
cdr3_nt: TGTGCCAGCAGCTTCGTCGCCAGGGCCCGGGAGACCCAGTACTTC; cdr3_aa: CASSFVARARETQYF; v_call: TRBV5-6; d_call: .; j_call: TRBJ2-5; cdr3_length: 15; clone_size: once
cdr3_nt: TGTGCCAGCACCCCAAAAGACCACTACGAGCAGTACTTC; cdr3_aa: CASTPKDHYEQYF; v_call: TRBV2; d_call: .; j_call: TRBJ2-7; cdr3_length: 13; clone_size: .
cdr3_nt: TGTGCCTGGAATGTAGGGGGGAACACTGAAGCTTTCTTT; cdr3_aa: CAWNVGGNTEAFF; v_call: TRBV30; d_call: .; j_call: TRBJ1-1; cdr3_length: 13; clone_size: .
cdr3_nt: TGTGCCAGCAGTTTCCAGACTAGCGGGCCAACCTACGAGCAGTACTTC; cdr3_aa: CASSFQTSGPTYEQYF; v_call: TRBV27; d_call: TRBD2; j_call: TRBJ2-7; cdr3_length: 16; clone_size: .
cdr3_nt: TGTGCCAGCAACTCGGGGCTTGGGGACACCGGGGAGCTGTTTTTT; cdr3_aa: CASNSGLGDTGELFF; v_call: TRBV2; d_call: .; j_call: TRBJ2-2; cdr3_length: 15; clone_size: .
cdr3_nt: TGTGCCAGCAGTTACTCGCCTAGGAACACCGGGGAGCTGTTTTTT; cdr3_aa: CASSYSPRNTGELFF; v_call: TRBV6-6; d_call: .; j_call: TRBJ2-2; cdr3_length: 15; clone_size: .
cdr3_nt: TGTGCCAGCAGCTTTACAGGGGGTAAAGAGACCCAGTACTTC; cdr3_aa: CASSFTGGKETQYF; v_call: TRBV5-4; d_call: TRBD1; j_call: TRBJ2-5; cdr3_length: 14; clone_size: .
cdr3_nt: TGTGCCTGGACCGCGCCGGGACTAGCGGGAGTCAACGAGCAGTACTTC; cdr3_aa: CAWTAPGLAGVNEQYF; v_call: TRBV30; d_call: TRBD2; j_call: TRBJ2-7; cdr3_length: 16; clone_size: .
cdr3_nt: TGTGCCAGCAGCTTGGACTTCACTGAAGCTTTCTTT; cdr3_aa: CASSLDFTEAFF; v_call: TRBV5-6; d_call: .; j_call: TRBJ1-1; cdr3_length: 12; clone_size: once
cdr3_nt: TGTGCCAGCAGGGCAGTGGACAGCTCCTACGAGCAGTACTTC; cdr3_aa: CASRAVDSSYEQYF; v_call: TRBV5-6; d_call: .; j_call: TRBJ2-7; cdr3_length: 14; clone_size: .
cdr3_nt: TGTGCCAGCAGTCGTTCGACAGAACTAGCCAAAAACATTCAGTACTTC; cdr3_aa: CASSRSTELAKNIQYF; v_call: TRBV28; d_call: .; j_call: TRBJ2-4; cdr3_length: 16; clone_size: .
cdr3_nt: TGTGCCAGCAGCGGCGGGACAGGGACCTACGAGCAGTACTTC; cdr3_aa: CASSGGTGTYEQYF; v_call: TRBV5-6; d_call: TRBD1; j_call: TRBJ2-7; cdr3_length: 14; clone_size: .
cdr3_nt: TGTGCCAGTGGAGAGCGGGAGAGGGGCACAGATACGCAGTATTTT; cdr3_aa: CASGERERGTDTQYF; v_call: TRBV19; d_call: TRBD2; j_call: TRBJ2-3; cdr3_length: 15; clone_size: .